The 29 T cell receptor beta chains in this list originate from one sample, sequenced in a study of shared clonotypes between healthy human individuals (dated by TCRdb to 2018 to 2021). Library prep was done by the immunoSEQ multiplex PCR assay. The immuneACCESS repertoire file appears here via TCRdb, limited to in-frame rearrangements. These files lack a portion of the clones; in checked studies, under half of the deficit traces to unresolved V genes, and the cause of the others is not known. This sample has 900,000 to 1,200,000 clones in its table, and 75% to 85% of those were observed once. Roughly 0.55% of the sample lies in the top ten. The source material was memory CD4+ T cells from PBMCs. The cell subset or site label, read with the paper, signifies: CD45RA-negative fraction. Receptor source: a young man in good health. Some clones in this sample may be carry-over from other donors' samples.

The chain couples TRBV5-1 to TRBJ1-2; D uncertain. With 0 bases removed from V and 8 bases from J, the gap between germline ends came to 14 bases. Germline-derived CDR1 and CDR2 are SGHRS and YFSETQ. This CDR3 is built from 14 residues. The CDR3 DNA sequence: TGCGCCAGCAGCTTGGAGGGCCGAACCAGGGGCTACACCTTC. Translating it yields CASSLEGRTRGYTF.

This rearrangement joins TRBV28 to TRBJ2-5; D uncertain. The V gene's germline CDR1 is MDHEN and CDR2 SYDVKM. This CDR3 has 11 amino acids. The V end lost 8 bases, the J end lost 5 bases, and 9 bases lay between the germline ends. The CDR3 region is CASHGPETQYF. For the CDR3, the DNA is TGTGCCAGCCACGGACCCGAGACCCAGTACTTC.

This clone was counted a few times. The chain's CDR3 is CASSQDVVRGQYF. The CDR3 coding sequence is TGTGCCAGCAGCCAAGATGTCGTCAGGGGGCAGTACTTC. The chain links TRBV14 to TRBJ2-7; perhaps TRBD1 as D (6 bases). The V end lost 0 bases, the J end lost 9 bases, and 12 bases lay between the germline ends. CDR3 size: 13 residues. Germline values: CDR1 SGHDN, CDR2 FVKESK.

This chain joins TRBV2 and TRBJ1-5; TRBD1 matches at 7 bases. The V gene end was trimmed by 6 bases and the J gene end by 6 bases; junction bases not matched to a gene: 8. Germline values: CDR1 SNHLY, CDR2 FYNNEI. This CDR3 contains 14 residues. Written as DNA, the CDR3 is TGTGCCAGCAGCCCGACAGGGTTTGGTCAGCCCCAGCATTTT. It specifies CASSPTGFGQPQHF.

This rearrangement joins TRBV28 to TRBJ2-1, with D possibly matching TRBD1 (6 bases). The V and J ends lost 4 bases and 2 bases respectively, with 9 bases between them. The CDR3 totals 14 residues. CDR1 MDHEN and CDR2 SYDVKM come from the germline V gene. The CDR3 region has the DNA TGTGCCAGCAGTTACCGGGACACCTACAATGAGCAGTTCTTC. This gives the protein CASSYRDTYNEQFF.

The chain employs TRBV18 and TRBJ2-1, with D hard to call. CDR1 is KGHSH, CDR2 LQKENI, per germline. V was trimmed by 4 bases and J by 0 bases, leaving 7 bases between them. This CDR3 contains 14 residues. For the CDR3, the DNA is TGTGCCAGCTCACTCCAACGCTCCTACAATGAGCAGTTCTTC. Its translation: CASSLQRSYNEQFF.

The rearrangement links TRBV9 to TRBJ2-7; the match to TRBD1 covers 7 bases. Germline V CDR1 and CDR2: SGDLS, YYNGEE. V gave up 3 bases and J gave up 3 bases; unmatched junction bases: 3. The CDR3 runs 13 residues. The CDR3 nucleotides are TGTGCCAGCAGCGAACGGGACAGCTACGAGCAGTACTTC. Amino acids: CASSERDSYEQYF.

V is TRBV25-1 and J is TRBJ2-7; no firm D call. The CDR3 is 14 amino acids. Germline CDR1 MGHDK, CDR2 SYGVNS. The V end lost 5 bases, the J end lost 0 bases, and 11 bases lay between the germline ends. The CDR3 DNA sequence: TGTGCCAGCAGTTCGGGTTTGAGCTCCTACGAGCAGTACTTC. This codes for CASSSGLSSYEQYF.

The rearrangement uses TRBV7-3 and TRBJ2-5; TRBD1 might be the D (5 bases). The CDR3 has 13 amino acids. Looked up from germline, CDR1 is SGHTA and CDR2 is FQGTGA. V dropped 6 bases and J dropped 2 bases, with 10 bases sitting between them. The chain's CDR3 is CASSKTGQETQYF. The CDR3 DNA sequence: TGTGCCAGCAGTAAAACAGGACAAGAGACCCAGTACTTC.

This clone was picked up one time. The CDR3 region has the DNA TGTGCCGGGAGCCTAGCGTGGGGGGCCTACGAGCAGTACTTC. Amino acids: CAGSLAWGAYEQYF. V gene TRBV6-1 combines with J gene TRBJ2-7; perhaps TRBD2 as D (6 bases). V lost 11 bases and J lost 2, with 19 bases in between. There are 14 residues in the CDR3. Germline V gene sequence: CDR1 MNHNS, CDR2 SASEGT.

This chain links TRBV5-4 with TRBJ1-2, with D tentatively TRBD1 (5 bases). Trimming took 1 base from V and 2 from J, leaving 18 bases between them. This CDR3 spans 17 amino acids. The germline CDR1 and CDR2 sequences are SGHNT and YYREEE (reference sequence). The CDR3 region is CASSLWGGAGKNYGYTF. The CDR3, as DNA: TGTGCCAGCAGCTTGTGGGGAGGGGCAGGGAAGAACTATGGCTACACCTTC. Based on the CDR3 plus reference TRBV5-4 and TRBJ1-2, the full variable domain is ETGVTQSPTHLIKTRGQQVTLRCSSQSGHNTVSWYQQALGQGPQFIFQYYREEENGRGNFPPRFSGLQFPNYSSELNVNALELDDSALYLCASSLWGGAGKNYGYTFGSGTRLTVV.

The chain is built from TRBV6-1 and TRBJ1-2; 10 positions match TRBD1. The ends lost 1 base at V and 2 bases at J; junction bases unmatched: 7. Germline V lookup: CDR1 MNHNS, CDR2 SASEGT. This CDR3 comprises 17 residues. In DNA, the CDR3 is TGTGCCAGCAGTGAAGGGGGGACAGGGGCGGCGAACTATGGCTACACCTTC. Encoded protein: CASSEGGTGAANYGYTF.

The genes are TRBV12-5 and TRBJ2-5; 8 bases map to TRBD1. Trimming removed 5 bases from V and 5 bases from J; junction bases left unmatched: 7. The CDR3 has 14 residues. CDR1 and CDR2 (germline): LGHNT, FRNRAP. This chain's CDR3 is CASGLGQGEETQYF. DNA for the CDR3: TGTGCTAGTGGTCTCGGACAGGGAGAGGAGACCCAGTACTTC.

The chain links TRBV10-3 to TRBJ2-7; the match to TRBD2 covers 8 bases. The CDR3 is 13 amino acids. V was pared by 10 bases and J by 7 bases, with 12 bases of the junction left unmatched. Per germline, CDR1 ENHRY and CDR2 SYGVKD. This chain's CDR3 is CATAGGQMVEQYF. The CDR3 DNA sequence: TGTGCCACCGCGGGAGGACAAATGGTAGAGCAGTACTTC.

A single count supports this clone. The chain couples TRBV11-1 to TRBJ2-4, with a weak D call TRBD2 (5 bases). Germline loops: CDR1 SGHAT, CDR2 FQDESV (reference sequence). The CDR3 sequence is 12 residues long. V dropped 4 bases and J dropped 7 bases, with 8 bases sitting between them. The CDR3 loop is CASSSSGNIQYF. In DNA form, the CDR3 reads TGTGCCAGCAGCTCCTCGGGGAACATTCAGTACTTC.

The chain employs TRBV19 and TRBJ2-2; D not certain. Trimming cost V 3 bases and J 2 bases, with 7 bases left between them. The V gene's germline CDR1 is LNHDA and CDR2 SQIVND (reference sequence). The CDR3 totals 14 residues. CDR3 coding DNA: TGTGCCAGTAGTATCTTGGCCAACACCGGGGAGCTGTTTTTT. Amino acids: CASSILANTGELFF.

V gene TRBV23-1 combines with J gene TRBJ2-7; TRBD1 aligns across 8 bases. TRBV23-1 has ORF status, its function being uncertain. The CDR3 has 18 residues. J was trimmed by 0 bases and V by 3 bases; bases with no gene match: 13. The CDR3 here is CASSHITYRGDFSYEQYF. CDR3 in DNA: TGCGCCAGCAGTCACATCACCTACAGGGGGGACTTCTCCTACGAGCAGTACTTC.

The chain uses TRBV5-1 and TRBJ1-4; the D is unclear. Germline-derived CDR1 and CDR2 are SGHRS and YFSETQ. The CDR3 length is 15 residues. Trimming took off 3 bases at V and 5 bases at J, with 14 bases between the two ends. This CDR3 reads CASSSDGPPNEKLFF. In DNA form, the CDR3 reads TGCGCCAGCAGCTCGGACGGACCGCCGAATGAAAAACTGTTTTTT.

The chain employs TRBV11-1 and TRBJ2-7, with 8 bases lining up with TRBD2. The CDR3 runs 14 residues. Per germline, CDR1 SGHAT and CDR2 FQDESV (reference sequence). Trimming took 5 bases from V and 2 from J; bases not matched to a gene: 5. In DNA, the CDR3 is TGTGCCAGCAGCCTGATGGGACTAGCCTACGAGCAGTACTTC. Translation: CASSLMGLAYEQYF.

This chain joins TRBV4-3 and TRBJ2-7, with D hard to call. CDR3 length: 15 residues. In germline, CDR1 is LGHNA, CDR2 YSLEER. V shed 1 base and J shed 2 bases, with 12 bases lying between them. Written as DNA, the CDR3 is TGCGCCAGCAGCCAAGCGCCGACAAGGACCTACGAGCAGTACTTC. Amino acid sequence: CASSQAPTRTYEQYF.

This clone was recorded once. The chain has TRBV11-3 and TRBJ2-1, with D perhaps matching TRBD2 (5 bases). V lost 4 bases and J lost 9, with 10 bases in between. The CDR3 totals 12 residues. Germline V gives CDR1 SGHNT, CDR2 YENEEA. The CDR3 reads CASSYYRGEQFF. DNA for the CDR3: TGTGCCAGCAGCTATTACCGGGGTGAGCAGTTCTTC.

Concerning this clone: Other DNA sequences in this specimen translate into the identical CDR3. The rearrangement uses TRBV18 and TRBJ2-7; 7 nucleotides agree with TRBD1. With 3 bases clipped from V and 1 base from J, the junction kept 3 bases outside the gene matches. Germline V gene data show CDR1 as KGHSH and CDR2 as LQKENI. CDR3 length: 14 amino acids. DNA for the CDR3: TGTGCCAGCTCACCTTTGACAGGGTCCTACGAGCAGTACTTC. Protein sequence: CASSPLTGSYEQYF.

This clone was recorded once. The chain couples TRBV28 to TRBJ2-5; D is possibly TRBD1 (5 bases). CDR3 length: 14 residues. Germline V lookup: CDR1 MDHEN, CDR2 SYDVKM. The V end lost 10 bases, the J end lost 2 bases, and 17 bases lay between the germline ends. The CDR3 DNA follows: TGTGCCACACGAAGGGGCGGAGAACAAGAGACCCAGTACTTC. Residues: CATRRGGEQETQYF.

V usage is TRBV20-1 and J usage is TRBJ1-1, with a weak D call TRBD1 (5 bases). CDR1 is DFQATT and CDR2 is SNEGSKA in the germline V gene (reference sequence). The CDR3 spans 10 residues. This CDR3 reads CAGERGEAFF. The CDR3, as DNA: TGCGCGGGGGAACGGGGTGAAGCTTTCTTT.

The J gene is TRBJ1-2, the V gene TRBV4-2; the match to TRBD1 covers 7 bases. This CDR3 spans 15 amino acids. The germline V gene has CDR1 LGHNA and CDR2 YNFKEQ. V dropped 3 bases and J dropped 0; count of bases not matched to a gene: 4. This chain's CDR3 is CASSHPDRANYGYTF. CDR3 bases: TGTGCCAGCAGCCACCCCGACAGGGCTAACTATGGCTACACCTTC.

Comment on this clone: This sample includes further DNA sequences coding for the same CDR3. The CDR3 DNA reads as TGTGCCAGCAGCTTAGCCGGAGCCTACGAGCAGTACTTC. This gives the protein CASSLAGAYEQYF. The chain is built from TRBV7-8 and TRBJ2-7, with no clear D. In germline, CDR1 is SGHVS, CDR2 FQNEAQ. The length of the CDR3 is 13 residues. The V and J ends lost 0 bases and 2 bases respectively, with 5 bases between them.

The rearrangement links TRBV30 to TRBJ2-7; TRBD2 is a possible D gene (6 bases). Trimming removed 7 bases from V and 9 bases from J, with 13 bases in between. The CDR3 contains 10 residues. Germline V CDR1 and CDR2: GTSNPN, SVGIG (reference sequence). CDR3 region: CAFGGFGQYF. CDR3 coding DNA: TGTGCCTTTGGGGGGTTCGGGCAGTACTTC.

This clone was recorded a few times. The V and J genes are TRBV15 and TRBJ1-5; D remains unclear. Trimming left V 0 bases short and J 0 bases short, with 6 bases between. Germline V CDR1 and CDR2: LNHNV, YYDKDF (reference sequence). There are 15 residues in the CDR3. The CDR3 loop is CATSRDRYSNQPQHF. In nucleotides, the CDR3 is TGTGCCACCAGCAGAGACAGGTATAGCAATCAGCCCCAGCATTTT.

This chain connects TRBV9 to TRBJ2-6; D ambiguous. Trimming removed 4 bases from V and 3 bases from J, with 14 bases in between. The CDR3 runs 16 residues. Germline values: CDR1 SGDLS, CDR2 YYNGEE. This CDR3 reads CASSPPSTGGANVLTF. The CDR3 DNA is TGTGCCAGCAGCCCCCCCTCTACGGGTGGGGCCAACGTCCTGACTTTC. The complete variable domain, with remaining parts taken from reference TRBV9 and TRBJ2-6, reads DSGVTQTPKHLITATGQRVTLRCSPRSGDLSVYWYQQSLDQGLQFLIQYYNGEERAKGNILERFSAQQFPDLHSELNLSSLELGDSALYFCASSPPSTGGANVLTFGAGSRLTVL.